This T cell receptor beta chain originates from a study of early T cells in non-severe SARS-CoV-2 infection. Across the study: Whole-blood bulk RNA, unsorted, was sequenced, and chains were unpaired.

The TCR library protocol was used to attach unique molecular identifiers. These identifiers were attached to individual cDNA molecules. TCRdb re-called the 5' RACE reads with MiXCR, one entry per CDR3 protein. The top ten clones hold 3% to 4.5% of a sample with tens of thousands of distinct CDR3 sequences, 5.2% of them seen once. The V end lost 1 base, the J end lost 3 bases, and 5 bases lay between the germline ends. Germline V gene data show CDR1 as SEHNR and CDR2 as FQNEAQ (reference sequence). The CDR3 is 13 residues long. Notes on the study in general: VDJdb matching, biased toward anti-spike CD8 responses, missed private and CD4 specificities.

This clonotype was found many times. Its antigen is as yet unknown. The sequence derives from an adult who was a healthcare worker with PCR-confirmed SARS-CoV-2 infection or an uninfected control (not recorded which). The chain recombines TRBV7-9 with TRBJ2-3; D not resolved. The sample consisted of whole blood. The CDR3 spells CASSLGGTDTQYF. The CDR3 DNA reads as TGTGCCAGCAGCTTAGGGGGAACAGATACGCAGTATTTT.